This TCR beta chain was recorded in a study of blood T cells in healthy people across ages (dated by TCRdb to between 2015 and 2017). For the study in its entirety: Template switching captured roughly one uniquely barcoded TCR beta cDNA molecule per two T cells in model experiments. Using deep sequencing normalized with unique cDNA molecular identifiers, the study measured how TCR beta repertoire diversity changes with age. The donors were split into four age groups: young (average 16 years), middle-aged (39), aged (about 56) and long-lived (approximately 80). To avoid experimental bias, donors of different ages were distributed randomly across sequencing lanes. For two donors (one aged 18 to 29 and one aged 80 or older), the study analyzed two additional independent replicas of 1 million unique cDNA reads from the same blood draw. Broad study findings and their caveats: The long-lived group showed more naive CD4+ T cells, fewer expanded clones and increased TCR diversity than the aged group, suggesting age selection. As age increased, observed TCR beta diversity per million T cells dropped in a roughly linear way, and a significant reduction was already evident by age 40. Because the CMV infection status of the donors was unknown, age-related changes in expanded clonotypes may potentially have been confounded. Estimates of total diversity based on one million sequenced T cells were considered lower bounds and underestimates. Since profiling was done on bulk unsorted PBMCs, naive and antigen-experienced compartments could not be conclusively compared. The percentage of naive T cells measured by flow cytometry correlated strongly with observed TCR beta diversity.

The library was built by means of 5' RACE. Data came from an Illumina HiSeq 2500. The second PCR ran for roughly 7 to 11 cycles and used a J-beta primer mix along with a sample-barcoded 5' primer. A template-switch 5' adaptor carrying 12 random nucleotides introduced a unique molecular identifier onto each TCR beta cDNA molecule. Each sample yielded at least 3 million CDR3-containing paired-end reads. First-strand cDNA was synthesized from all RNA with the Mint cDNA synthesis kit, primed by a TRBC-specific oligonucleotide. Following uracil-DNA glycosylase treatment, all cDNA underwent a first 18-cycle PCR with the universal primers M1SS and BC2_uni_R. In the original analysis: For normalization, 1 million high-quality reads, each with a distinct molecular identifier, were randomly selected from each sample. Reads sharing molecular identifiers were discarded rather than binned into consensus sequences. MiTCR, run with a Q25 quality threshold and the strictest error-elimination algorithm, handled CDR3 identification, clonotype clustering and error correction. Lower-bound total TCR beta diversity was estimated with a nonparametric unseen species model using Euler transformation. In-frame beta chains were kept once TCRdb had trimmed the public reads at Q25 with fastp and called clones with MiXCR. Rows matching on CDR3 protein sequence are summarized as one entry with the most common DNA and genes. Here the V and J calls rest on TCRdb's processing, not on the authors' analysis. The sample table lists some 1.7 million distinct CDR3 sequences, 28% of them with a count of one. The ten largest make up 7.7% of the sample.

Donors were roughly 40 systemically healthy Caucasian individuals from Russia aged 6 to 90 years. Each donor gave about 10 milliliters of peripheral blood, drawn into EDTA-treated Vacutainer tubes. Ficoll-Paque density-gradient centrifugation was used to isolate PBMCs, with at least 7 million per sample. Trizol reagent was used to extract total RNA from the PBMCs, yielding at least 6 micrograms per sample. Naive CD45RAhigh/CD27high T cell percentages were measured by flow cytometry on a PBMC aliquot from every donor. Details on this clonotype: Its recognized antigen is unknown. No base-level quality is on record; no much larger clone is a single base apart.

The specimen was blood. The TCR was taken from a woman in her thirties in good health.

CDR3 loop: CASSLTAGTTTYEQYF. The bases read TGTGCCAGCAGTCTCACCGCGGGGACTACCACCTACGAGCAGTACTTC. This sequence uses TRBV9 and TRBJ2-7; 7 central nucleotides agree with TRBD2. The V end gives up 5 bases and the J end 2 bases, leaving 13 bases in the junction not matched to a gene. Counted from cysteine to phenylalanine, this CDR3 has 16 amino acids. Here the CDR3 DNA is all that survives: 48 bases in frame from base 1. The CDR1 and CDR2 encoded by the germline V gene are SGDLS and YYNGEE.